This T cell receptor beta chain was identified in a study of response to subunit inactivated influenza vaccine. This clonotype was seen ten or more times. One entry per CDR3 protein results from TCRdb running MiXCR on the RT-PCR reads. The sample lists hundreds of thousands of distinct CDR3 sequences; roughly 12% were seen once. Germline V gene data show CDR1 as SGHRS and CDR2 as YFSETQ. Trimming cost V 4 bases and J 4 bases; bases outside gene matches: 5. The CDR3 is made up of 16 amino acids. These records were also assigned to another study, of T cells expressing NK-cell markers. That paper notes: With UMIs, 5'RACE template switching was used to make TCR beta cDNA. Among four donors, these clonotypes also ranked first in the CD3+CD56-NKG2C+ fraction.

This chain links TRBV5-1 with TRBJ2-2; 12 bases match TRBD2. The input for sequencing was PBMCs from blood, taken on the day of vaccination. This TCR came from a man aged 45-60 years who received an inactivated influenza vaccine. In DNA, the CDR3 is TGCGCCAGCAGCGCGGGGACTAGCGGGCTCACCGGGGAGCTGTTTTTT. Its translation: CASSAGTSGLTGELFF.